This T cell receptor (beta chain) was profiled in a study of control samples from healthy donors and cancer patients. The assay was immunoSEQ multiplex PCR, and TCRdb's table has in-frame clones only and misses some. The sample has roughly 38,000 clones, 92% seen once. Per germline, CDR1 SGHAT and CDR2 FQNNGV. The length of the CDR3 is 16 residues. V was cut by 0 bases and J by 4 bases, with 15 bases left in between. The sequencing sample was made of blood. The receptor's source is a woman aged 50 to 60 in good health. The J gene is TRBJ1-1, the V gene TRBV11-2, with D possibly TRBD1 on 5 matching bases. In nucleotides, the CDR3 is TGTGCCAGCAGCTTAGATCCCGCCCGGGGGGGCACTGAAGCTTTCTTT. This codes for CASSLDPARGGTEAFF. The full variable domain, rest sourced from reference TRBV11-2 and TRBJ1-1, is EAGVAQSPRYKIIEKRQSVAFWCNPISGHATLYWYQQILGQGPKLLIQFQNNGVVDDSQLPKDRFSAERLKGVDSTLKIQPAKLEDSAVYLCASSLDPARGGTEAFFGQGTRLTVV.